This entry lists 11 T cell receptor beta chains sequenced from one sample in a study of T cells in Graves' hyperthyroidism and ophthalmopathy. Amplified regions were TCR beta CDR3 sequences from RNA transcripts. The HTBI set primed first-round TCR CDR3 RT-PCR. TCRdb used MiXCR to reprocess the multiplex PCR reads, holding one entry per CDR3 protein. Of about 290,000 distinct CDR3 sequences listed, over 12% were seen once; the top ten hold about 33%. The sequencing input was blood. These TCRs come from a woman aged 45-65 years with Graves' hyperthyroidism that later progressed to Graves' ophthalmopathy.

This clonotype has ten or more counts. The chain is built from TRBV28 and TRBJ1-2, with D perhaps matching TRBD1 (5 bases). With 6 bases removed from V and 8 bases from J, the gap between germline ends came to 19 bases. CDR1 is MDHEN and CDR2 is SYDVKM in the germline V gene. The CDR3 covers 14 residues. DNA of the CDR3: TGTGCCAGCAGCACGCGTCGGGGACTCCAAGGCTACACCTTC. Translating it yields CASSTRRGLQGYTF.

At least ten counts were recorded for this clonotype. J is TRBJ2-2 and V is TRBV9; 11 nucleotides agree with TRBD1. The germline gives CDR1 SGDLS, CDR2 YYNGEE. The V gene end was trimmed by 4 bases and the J gene end by 6 bases; junction bases not matched to a gene: 5. The CDR3 loop spans 15 amino acids. DNA for the CDR3: TGTGCCAGCAGCCCTTGGACAGGGGGCTCCGGGGAGCTGTTTTTT. Its translation: CASSPWTGGSGELFF.

This clonotype was seen many times. The genes are TRBV20-1 and TRBJ1-2; 12 bases are shared with TRBD1. Per the germline V gene, CDR1 is DFQATT and CDR2 is SNEGSKA (reference sequence). CDR3 size: 17 residues. Losses at the gene ends were 0 bases for V and 8 bases for J; bases not matched to a gene: 13. As DNA, the CDR3 is TGCAGTGCTAGAGATCGGGTTTGGGGACAGGGGGCTGGAGGCTACACCTTC. Residues: CSARDRVWGQGAGGYTF.

This clonotype appeared a few times. The V and J genes are TRBV29-1 and TRBJ1-2, with a possible D match to TRBD1 (5 bases). Germline CDR1 and CDR2: SQVTM and ANQGSEA. The CDR3 contains 13 residues. V dropped 7 bases and J dropped 6 bases, with 18 bases sitting between them. The chain's CDR3 is CSARQSSGNGYTF. The CDR3 bases are TGCAGCGCCCGACAGAGCAGTGGGAATGGCTACACCTTC.

This clonotype was counted between two and nine times. The chain combines TRBV3-1 with TRBJ2-2; no firm D call. Per the germline V gene, CDR1 is LGHDT and CDR2 is YNNKEL (reference sequence). V lost 0 bases, J lost 5 bases, and 1 base lay in between. The CDR3 is 12 residues long. CDR3 loop: CASSQDTGELFF. CDR3 sequence (DNA): TGTGCCAGCAGCCAAGATACCGGGGAGCTGTTTTTT.

There are many counts of this clonotype. The chain is built from TRBV6-1 and TRBJ2-7; maybe TRBD2 (6 bases). Trimming removed 2 bases from V and 4 bases from J, with 15 bases in between. Germline values: CDR1 MNHNS, CDR2 SASEGT. The CDR3 loop spans 15 amino acids. CDR3 sequence reads: CASSEIVGGYYEQYF. CDR3 coding DNA: TGTGCCAGCAGTGAAATTGTGGGAGGATATTACGAGCAGTACTTC.

There are many counts of this clonotype. The CDR3 sequence: CASNPGQGLSSYGYTF. For the CDR3, the DNA is TGTGCCAGCAATCCTGGACAGGGACTGAGTTCCTATGGCTACACCTTC. V and J are TRBV9 and TRBJ1-2, with TRBD1 matching 8 bases. CDR3 size: 16 residues. The germline CDR1 and CDR2 sequences are SGDLS and YYNGEE. The V gene end was trimmed by 6 bases and the J gene end by 4 bases; junction bases not matched to a gene: 14.

Turning to this clonotype: Given a much more abundant clone one base away, this may be a read error. V usage is TRBV7-9 and J usage is TRBJ2-7; 7 bases align to TRBD1. In germline, CDR1 is SEHNR, CDR2 FQNEAQ (reference sequence). J lost 5 bases, V lost 4 bases, and 5 bases had no gene match. The CDR3 has 13 residues. This chain's CDR3 is CASSSAGGHEQYF. The CDR3 nucleotides read TGTGCCAGCAGCTCCGCAGGGGGACACGAGCAGTACTTC.

This clonotype was observed at least ten times. This chain links TRBV5-1 with TRBJ1-2; D call uncertain. The CDR3 sequence is 14 residues long. Trimming shortened V by 5 bases and J by 1 base, and 12 bases separated the two germline ends. CDR1 and CDR2 from the germline V gene are SGHRS and YFSETQ. CDR3 protein: CASSSGPGNYGYTF. The DNA of the CDR3 is TGCGCCAGCAGTTCTGGACCGGGTAACTATGGCTACACCTTC.

Comment on this clonotype: A read error may produce the germline difference seen at one junction end. The chain uses TRBV6-1 and TRBJ1-1; TRBD1 might be the D (5 bases). There are 14 residues in the CDR3. Germline V gene sequence: CDR1 MNHNS, CDR2 SASEGT. This chain's CDR3 is CASSPSEGMVGASF. CDR3 sequence (DNA): TGTGCCAGCAGTCCGTCGGAGGGGATGGTTGGAGCTTCCTTT.

This clonotype has a count of ten or more. The gene calls are TRBV5-1 and TRBJ2-5; 7 bases fit TRBD1. Germline assignment: CDR1 SGHRS and CDR2 YFSETQ. CDR3 size: 17 residues. Unmatched junction bases numbered 14, after V lost 4 bases and J lost 2 bases. The CDR3 sequence is CASSLTPSRGQQETQYF. CDR3 DNA: TGCGCCAGCAGCCTAACCCCTTCGAGGGGACAGCAAGAGACCCAGTACTTC.